This T cell receptor beta chain originates from a study of T cell responses to AZD1222 COVID-19 vaccine. General study results and limits: In all cases, repertoires were sampled only after the peak T cell response. Increases in Spike-specific TCR breadth and depth were seen after two AZD1222 doses. At baseline, seropositivity was found in only a handful of AZD1222 recipients.

This clone has only one observation. Its specificity is unknown. The assay was immunoSEQ multiplex PCR, and TCRdb's table has in-frame clones only and misses some. The data contain 60,000 to 65,000 clones, 76% of them singletons. CDR1 is MGHRA, CDR2 YSYEKL, per germline. The germline V and J ends were trimmed by 0 bases and 6 bases, with 12 bases remaining between them. There are 14 residues in the CDR3. The TCR was taken from an adult in good health. The sequencing used peripheral blood, collected on day 0 of AZD1222 vaccination. This chain connects TRBV4-1 to TRBJ2-7, with unresolved D. CDR3 loop: CASSQDQQVREQYF. CDR3 nucleotides: TGCGCCAGCAGCCAAGATCAGCAGGTCCGCGAGCAGTACTTC.